Below, one T cell receptor (beta chain) is given with its context. The antigen is undetermined. The sample belongs to a study of T-cell memory formation after mild COVID-19. General study points: CM and EM subsets held most contracting CD4+ clones; EMRA held CD8+ ones. From day 15 to 85, contracting clones were balanced between CD4 and CD8, whereas later expanders leaned toward CD4+. Pre-infection memory contained some responding clones, which suggested that cross-reactive memory had joined. Whether second-wave clones peaking at day 37 were SARS-CoV-2 specific went unconfirmed.

MiXCR, run by TCRdb on the 5' RACE reads, gives a single entry per CDR3 protein. This sample yields about 210,000 distinct CDR3 sequences, of which 8% to 11% are seen a single time; approximately 2.8% belongs to the top ten. The V segment lost 4 bases and the J segment 5 bases; nucleotides outside the gene matches: 7. Germline V gives CDR1 MNHEY, CDR2 SVGEGT. The CDR3 totals 15 residues. Sequences were obtained from PBMCs or a T cell subset sorted from them (not recorded which). This receptor was obtained from a man in his late teens or twenties who had mild COVID-19 (a few samples of this study predate the infection). Cell type and time point are not known. This sequence joins TRBV6-2 or TRBV6-3 and TRBJ2-3, with 9 nucleotides matching TRBD1. The CDR3 bases are TGTGCCAGCAGTTGGGACAGGGAGATTAGAGATACGCAGTATTTT. Protein product: CASSWDREIRDTQYF.